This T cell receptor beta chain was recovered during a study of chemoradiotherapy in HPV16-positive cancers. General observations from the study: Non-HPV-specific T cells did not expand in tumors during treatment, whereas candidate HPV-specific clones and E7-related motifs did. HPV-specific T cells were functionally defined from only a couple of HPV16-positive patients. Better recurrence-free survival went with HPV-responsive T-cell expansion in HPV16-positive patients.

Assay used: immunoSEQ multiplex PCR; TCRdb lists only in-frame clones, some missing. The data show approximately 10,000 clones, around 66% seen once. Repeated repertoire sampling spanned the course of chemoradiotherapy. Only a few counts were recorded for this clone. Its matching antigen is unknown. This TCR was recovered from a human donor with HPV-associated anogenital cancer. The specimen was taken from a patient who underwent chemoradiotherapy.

The CDR3 loop is CASSQGTGRNTIYF. Written as DNA, the CDR3 is TGCGCCAGCAGCCAAGGGACGGGGAGAAACACCATATATTTT. The V and J genes are TRBV4-3 and TRBJ1-3; D uncertain. This CDR3 has 14 residues. Trimming shortened V by 1 base and J by 5 bases, and 9 bases separated the two germline ends. CDR1 and CDR2 from the germline V gene are LGHNA and YSLEER.